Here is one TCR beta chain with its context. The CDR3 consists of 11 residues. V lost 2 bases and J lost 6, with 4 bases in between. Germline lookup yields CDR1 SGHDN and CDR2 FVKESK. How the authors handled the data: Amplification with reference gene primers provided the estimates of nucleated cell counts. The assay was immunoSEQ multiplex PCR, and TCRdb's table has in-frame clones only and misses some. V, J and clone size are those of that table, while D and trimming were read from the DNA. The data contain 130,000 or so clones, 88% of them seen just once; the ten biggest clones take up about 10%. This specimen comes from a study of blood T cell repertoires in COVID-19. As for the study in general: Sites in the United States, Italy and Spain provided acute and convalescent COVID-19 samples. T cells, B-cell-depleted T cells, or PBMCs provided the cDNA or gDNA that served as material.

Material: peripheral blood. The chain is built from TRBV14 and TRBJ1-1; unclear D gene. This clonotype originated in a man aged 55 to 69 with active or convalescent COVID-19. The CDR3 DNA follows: TGTGCCAGCAGCCAACTAGCTGAAGCTTTCTTT. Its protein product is CASSQLAEAFF. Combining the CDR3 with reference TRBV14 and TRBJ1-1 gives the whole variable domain EAGVTQFPSHSVIEKGQTVTLRCDPISGHDNLYWYRRVMGKEIKFLLHFVKESKQDESGMPNNRFLAERTGGTYSTLKVQPAELEDSGVYFCASSQLAEAFFGQGTRLTVV.